This section outlines one T cell receptor (beta chain) sequence together with its context. The data were produced by immunoSEQ multiplex PCR, yet TCRdb's version contains in-frame clones alone and is incomplete. The sample includes roughly 240,000 clones, around 85% seen only once; the top ten take approximately 9.6%. This entry is derived from a study of blood T cell repertoires in COVID-19. Study-level background: Whether acute or convalescent, the COVID-19 samples came from the United States, Italy and Spain.

The trim removed 1 base at V and 8 bases at J, leaving 7 bases unmatched. This CDR3 contains 15 residues. Germline values: CDR1 SEHNR, CDR2 FQNEAQ (reference sequence). Categorization into cohorts depended on clinical history that participants reported. This chain links TRBV7-9 with TRBJ1-3, with 8 bases identical to TRBD1. The source of this sequence is a woman aged 45-65 years with acute COVID-19. What was sequenced was PBMCs or T cells enriched from blood (not recorded which). Here the CDR3 reads CASSLGTQGADTIYF. DNA for the CDR3: TGTGCCAGCAGCTTAGGAACCCAGGGGGCGGACACCATATATTTT.